What follows are 21 T cell receptor beta chains derived from one specimen sequenced in a study of blood T cells in healthy people across ages. The authors ran a second PCR of roughly 7 to 11 cycles using a sample-barcoded 5' primer and a J-beta primer mix. MiXCR was run by TCRdb on the 5' RACE reads, yielding one entry per CDR3 protein. The data show fewer than 800,000 distinct CDR3 sequences, around 25% seen once. The same data also contributed to another study, on T cells of mothers and their children.

The specimen sequenced was blood. Receptors originate from a boy between 10 and 17 years old in good health.

This clonotype was found a few times. V and J are TRBV4-2 and TRBJ2-3, with 11 bases lining up with TRBD2. Germline values: CDR1 LGHNA, CDR2 YNFKEQ. The CDR3 spans 16 residues. The V and J ends lost 0 bases and 4 bases, in that order; junction bases with no gene match: 3. The CDR3 loop is CASSQELAGGSDTQYF. The DNA for the CDR3 is TGTGCCAGCAGCCAAGAGTTAGCGGGAGGGTCAGATACGCAGTATTTT.

Of note for this clonotype: An end of the junction differs from the germline gene, which may be a read error. The chain carries TRBV24-1 and TRBJ2-7, with unresolved D. The CDR3 sequence is 13 residues long. The germline CDR1 and CDR2 sequences are KGHDR and SFDVKD. CDR3 in DNA: TGTGCCGCCAGTGACTTCCGGACCTACGAGCAGTACTTC. Its protein is CAASDFRTYEQYF.

This clonotype turned up a few times. The junction departs from the called germline gene at one end, perhaps through a read error. The chain joins TRBV2 to TRBJ2-1; 8 positions agree with TRBD2. The CDR3 has 13 amino acids. Germline V gives CDR1 SNHLY, CDR2 FYNNEI. CDR3 DNA sequence: TGTGCCAGCAGTGTAAAGGGACTAGTGGGAGGGACCTTC. Translating it yields CASSVKGLVGGTF.

This clonotype was observed a handful of times. The chain employs TRBV11-2 and TRBJ1-6; D remains ambiguous. V lost 5 bases and J 9 bases, leaving 8 bases between the germline ends. CDR3 length equals 12 residues. The germline gives CDR1 SGHAT, CDR2 FQNNGV. The CDR3 reads CASSRSGSPLHF. The CDR3 region has the DNA TGTGCCAGCAGCCGTTCCGGTTCACCCCTCCACTTT. Supplemented by reference TRBV11-2 and TRBJ1-6, the full variable domain reads EAGVAQSPRYKIIEKRQSVAFWCNPISGHATLYWYQQILGQGPKLLIQFQNNGVVDDSQLPKDRFSAERLKGVDSTLKIQPAKLEDSAVYLCASSRSGSPLHFGNGTRLTVT.

This clonotype has just a few counts. The chain carries TRBV7-2 and TRBJ2-3; perhaps TRBD2 as D (6 bases). CDR3 length equals 15 residues. Trimming removed 2 bases from V and 5 bases from J, with 14 bases in between. CDR1 and CDR2 from the germline V gene are SGHTA and FQGNSA. The CDR3 bases are TGTGCCAGCAGCTTATTTCCTAGCGCGGGAGATACGCAGTATTTT. It encodes CASSLFPSAGDTQYF.

V usage is TRBV15 and J usage is TRBJ1-4; the D is unclear. V lost 4 bases to trimming and J lost 8 bases, with 11 bases between them. Germline V gene sequence: CDR1 LNHNV, CDR2 YYDKDF (reference sequence). The CDR3 loop spans 13 amino acids. The CDR3 DNA follows: TGTGCCACCAGCAAGACCGAAGGGGAAAAACTGTTTTTT. Amino acid sequence: CATSKTEGEKLFF.

This sequence joins TRBV4-3 and TRBJ2-5, with D unclear. V dropped 3 bases and J dropped 4 bases, with 9 bases sitting between them. Germline lookup yields CDR1 LGHNA and CDR2 YSLEER. The CDR3 is made up of 13 amino acids. The CDR3 is CASSQKYGETQYF. In DNA form, the CDR3 reads TGCGCCAGCAGCCAGAAATATGGAGAGACCCAGTACTTC.

This clonotype turned up a few times. DNA of the CDR3: TGTGCCAGCAGTTTTTCGATTGGGTACACTGAAGCTTTCTTT. Residues: CASSFSIGYTEAFF. V gene TRBV6-6 combines with J gene TRBJ1-1; D is unresolved. Germline assignment: CDR1 MNHNY and CDR2 SVGAGI (reference sequence). There are 14 residues in the CDR3. Trimming removed 4 bases at V and 3 bases at J, with 12 bases between.

The chain carries TRBV20-1 and TRBJ2-5; the D gene is possibly TRBD2 (6 bases). This CDR3 region has 14 residues. Per the germline V gene, CDR1 is DFQATT and CDR2 is SNEGSKA (reference sequence). V lost 0 bases and J 5 bases, leaving 13 bases between the germline ends. CDR3 amino acids: CSARDGVGGETQYF. The CDR3 coding sequence is TGCAGTGCTAGAGACGGAGTGGGGGGTGAGACCCAGTACTTC.

This clonotype has only a few counts. J is TRBJ1-2 and V is TRBV7-2, with D unclear. This CDR3 has 14 amino acids. In germline, CDR1 is SGHTA, CDR2 FQGNSA. V was clipped by 1 base and J by 7 bases, with 13 bases between them. The CDR3 loop reads CASSLDHSYSGYTF. The CDR3 DNA follows: TGTGCCAGCAGCTTAGACCACAGTTACTCTGGCTACACCTTC.

The CDR3 spells CASSRRPYSPDTQYF. The CDR3 DNA sequence: TGCGCCAGCAGCCGGCGTCCCTATAGCCCAGATACGCAGTATTTT. This chain uses TRBV5-1 with TRBJ2-3; no reliable D call. V was trimmed by 4 bases and J by 4 bases, leaving 16 bases between them. Germline V gene sequence: CDR1 SGHRS, CDR2 YFSETQ. This CDR3 is built from 15 residues. Looking up the rest from reference TRBV5-1 and TRBJ2-3 gives the full variable domain: KAGVTQTPRYLIKTRGQQVTLSCSPISGHRSVSWYQQTPGQGLQFLFEYFSETQRNKGNFPGRFSGRQFSNSRSEMNVSTLELGDSALYLCASSRRPYSPDTQYFGPGTRLTVL.

J is TRBJ1-2 and V is TRBV29-1; 7 bases map to TRBD1. Germline V gene lookup returns CDR1 SQVTM and CDR2 ANQGSEA. After removal of 7 bases from V and 4 bases from J, the junction contained 12 bases not matched to a gene. The CDR3 is made up of 14 amino acids. The CDR3 DNA sequence: TGCAGCGACTCAACGGGGGACAGTTCCTATGGCTACACCTTC. Its protein product is CSDSTGDSSYGYTF. The full variable domain, completed using reference TRBV29-1 and TRBJ1-2, is SAVISQKPSRDICQRGTSLTIQCQVDSQVTMMFWYRQQPGQSLTLIATANQGSEATYESGFVIDKFPISRPNLTFSTLTVSNMSPEDSSIYLCSDSTGDSSYGYTFGSGTRLTVV.

This sequence joins TRBV5-1 and TRBJ2-7; D is unresolved. The ends were cut back, 1 base at V and 5 bases at J, with 16 bases in the middle. This CDR3 region has 15 residues. Germline V lookup: CDR1 SGHRS, CDR2 YFSETQ. The CDR3 here is CASSLSGFETHEQYF. The CDR3 DNA follows: TGCGCCAGCAGCTTGTCTGGCTTCGAAACCCACGAGCAGTACTTC.

The V call is TRBV28, the J call TRBJ2-4, with 8 bases matching TRBD1. This CDR3 has 15 amino acids. The trim removed 6 bases at V and 8 bases at J, leaving 12 bases unmatched. Germline CDR1 is MDHEN and CDR2 is SYDVKM. The CDR3 loop reads CASSQGQDSRDIQYF. The CDR3, as DNA: TGTGCCAGCAGCCAGGGACAGGATTCAAGGGACATTCAGTACTTC.

This clonotype was detected only a few times. This chain joins TRBV28 and TRBJ2-1; TRBD1 is a possible D gene (5 bases). Germline V lookup: CDR1 MDHEN, CDR2 SYDVKM. With 5 bases removed from V and 2 bases from J, the gap between germline ends came to 16 bases. The CDR3 sequence is 16 residues long. As DNA, the CDR3 is TGTGCCAGCAGTCCAGGCCAGGGAAGAACCTACAATGAGCAGTTCTTC. Residues: CASSPGQGRTYNEQFF.

The chain is built from TRBV3-1 and TRBJ1-4; D unresolved. The germline V gene encodes CDR1 LGHDT and CDR2 YNNKEL (reference sequence). The V gene lost 1 base and the J gene lost 4 bases, with 10 bases spanning the gap. This CDR3 has 15 residues. For the CDR3, the DNA is TGTGCCAGCAGCCAAGTCCGGGAGAGTAATGAAAAACTGTTTTTT. It encodes CASSQVRESNEKLFF.

This clonotype was observed at least ten times. The gene calls are TRBV12-3 or TRBV12-4 and TRBJ2-7; no clear D. V was shortened by 6 bases and J by 2 bases, with 8 bases between the two germline ends. The length of the CDR3 is 12 residues. The CDR3 region has the DNA TGTGCCAGCAGCTTCAGTCCCTACGAGCAGTACTTC. Translation: CASSFSPYEQYF.

This clonotype has just a few counts. The chain links TRBV6-5 to TRBJ1-1; TRBD1 might be the D (5 bases). Germline CDR1 and CDR2: MNHEY and SVGAGI. V lost 8 bases and J 4 bases, leaving 14 bases between the germline ends. The CDR3 is 13 residues long. CDR3 DNA: TGTGCCAGCGAGGCACAGGAGGGCACTGAAGCTTTCTTT. Encoded protein: CASEAQEGTEAFF.

This clonotype was found many times. This CDR3 reads CASSVAGGWETQYF. CDR3 DNA sequence: TGTGCCAGCAGCGTAGCAGGGGGCTGGGAGACCCAGTACTTC. J is TRBJ2-5 and V is TRBV9, with 8 bases matching TRBD1. With 0 bases clipped from V and 5 bases from J, the junction kept 3 bases outside the gene matches. The CDR3 contains 14 residues. Germline V gene data show CDR1 as SGDLS and CDR2 as YYNGEE.

This clonotype was found a few times. V gene TRBV6-5 combines with J gene TRBJ2-7; no reliable D call. The CDR3 runs to 15 residues. Between the trimmed V and J ends, which lost 4 bases and 2 bases, there was a span of 15 bases. The germline V gene has CDR1 MNHEY and CDR2 SVGAGI. The CDR3 sequence is CASSSLTGRAYEQYF. The CDR3 nucleotides read TGTGCCAGCAGTTCCTTGACTGGACGAGCCTACGAGCAGTACTTC.

This clonotype was picked up a small number of times. V usage is TRBV2 and J usage is TRBJ2-5; 9 bases match TRBD2. The end of the DNA fits TRBJ2-1 better, so the J call may be wrong. The CDR3 spans 15 residues. Germline V gene sequence: CDR1 SNHLY, CDR2 FYNNEI. The CDR3 spells CASSDVGGGDDEQFF. CDR3 DNA sequence: TGTGCCAGCAGTGACGTCGGCGGGGGGGACGATGAGCAGTTCTTC.